These 15 T cell receptor beta chains were sequenced from one sample in a study of T-cell reconstitution after alpha-beta-depleted transplantation in children listed by TCRdb under 2016. To prepare the library, PCR was applied. The sequencer was an Illumina HiSeq 2500. TCR library preparation used molecular barcoding, with unique molecular identifiers applied to normalize quantification of the TCRbeta repertoire. The raw public reads went through TCRdb reprocessing: fastp at Q25, MiXCR clone calling, in-frame beta chains kept. Entries that share a CDR3 protein sequence are merged under the most common genes and DNA. This sample holds approximately 400,000 distinct CDR3 sequences; 15% to 20% were observed only once. The biggest ten clones account for roughly 27% of the sample. Interpreted using the paper, the treatment or condition label stands for: allogeneic hematopoietic cell transplantation with graft depleted of TCRalphabeta T cells and CD19 B cells.

The input for sequencing was PBMCs, mostly from graft donor cells, taken 360 days after TCRalphabeta/CD19-depleted stem cell transplant. The origin of the receptors is a boy younger than two who had a stem cell transplant for Wiskott-Aldrich syndrome, so the T cells may come from the graft donor.

This clonotype was seen more than once but under ten times. This chain joins TRBV7-9 and TRBJ2-1, with 11 positions matching TRBD2. Trimming removed 3 bases from V and 4 bases from J; junction bases left unmatched: 8. This CDR3 is 17 amino acids long. Germline V gene sequence: CDR1 SEHNR, CDR2 FQNEAQ (reference sequence). The CDR3 protein is CASSLGTLAGAYNEQFF. CDR3 nucleotide sequence: TGTGCCAGCAGCTTGGGGACACTAGCGGGGGCTTACAATGAGCAGTTCTTC.

This clonotype showed up just a few times. This sequence joins TRBV29-1 and TRBJ2-7; 8 bases fit TRBD1. The germline CDR1 and CDR2 sequences are SQVTM and ANQGSEA. This CDR3 has 12 residues. V lost 8 bases to trimming and J lost 3 bases; unmatched junction nucleotides: 6. The CDR3 DNA reads TGCAGCACCCGGACAGGGAACTACGAGCAGTACTTC. This encodes CSTRTGNYEQYF.

V usage is TRBV27 and J usage is TRBJ2-3; weak D call: TRBD1 (5 bases). The CDR3 length is 15 residues. Trimming removed 0 bases at V and 5 bases at J, with 12 bases between. Germline V lookup: CDR1 MNHEY, CDR2 SMNVEV (reference sequence). In DNA form, the CDR3 reads TGTGCCAGCAGTTTATCTGGCAGGGCTGGAGATACGCAGTATTTT. Amino acids: CASSLSGRAGDTQYF.

The chain joins TRBV25-1 to TRBJ2-7; a possible D gene is TRBD1 (5 bases). The CDR3 length is 15 residues. Trimming took off 8 bases at V and 1 base at J, with 18 bases between the two ends. The germline CDR1 and CDR2 sequences are MGHDK and SYGVNS. DNA for the CDR3: TGTGCCAGCCCCGGGCAGGGCAAGAAATCCTACGAGCAGTACTTC. It translates to CASPGQGKKSYEQYF.

V is TRBV7-9 and J is TRBJ1-2; 7 bases match TRBD1. CDR1 SEHNR and CDR2 FQNEAQ come from the germline V gene (reference sequence). The CDR3 is 13 amino acids. The V gene end was trimmed by 5 bases and the J gene end by 3 bases; junction bases not matched to a gene: 3. CDR3 residues: CASSQGQYYGYTF. In DNA, the CDR3 is TGTGCCAGCAGCCAGGGACAGTACTATGGCTACACCTTC.

In its sample, this clonotype was seen a few times. The J gene is TRBJ2-1, the V gene TRBV20-1; D perhaps matches TRBD2 (6 bases). The length of the CDR3 is 17 residues. V was clipped by 0 bases and J by 1 base, with 16 bases between them. Germline CDR1 reads DFQATT; CDR2 reads SNEGSKA (reference sequence). CDR3 in DNA: TGCAGTGCTAGAGATCATAGCGGCCATGGGTCCTACAATGAGCAGTTCTTC. Protein product: CSARDHSGHGSYNEQFF.

This clonotype turned up a few times. This rearrangement joins TRBV12-3 or TRBV12-4 to TRBJ1-1; no clear D gene. V lost 6 bases and J lost 2, with 10 bases in between. The CDR3 spans 13 residues. DNA for the CDR3: TGTGCCAGCAGAGATCTTGGAAACACTGAAGCTTTCTTT. This gives the protein CASRDLGNTEAFF.

The J gene is TRBJ2-3, the V gene TRBV7-2; 11 nucleotides match TRBD2. The trim removed 1 base at V and 8 bases at J, leaving 5 bases unmatched. Looked up from germline, CDR1 is SGHTA and CDR2 is FQGNSA. CDR3 length: 15 residues. The CDR3 coding sequence is TGTGCCAGCAGCTTAGAGTCTAGCGGGAGGCCTACGCAGTATTTT. Translated: CASSLESSGRPTQYF.

The gene calls are TRBV4-1 and TRBJ2-3, with 9 bases aligning to TRBD1. CDR3 length: 15 residues. CDR1 MGHRA and CDR2 YSYEKL come from the germline V gene. Trimming cost V 1 base and J 5 bases; bases outside gene matches: 4. CDR3 in amino acids: CASSQVGTGRDTQYF. The CDR3 nucleotides are TGCGCCAGCAGCCAAGTTGGGACAGGGAGAGATACGCAGTATTTT.

The V gene is TRBV6-5, the J gene TRBJ2-7; the D gene is possibly TRBD1 (5 bases). Between the trimmed V and J ends, which lost 1 base and 3 bases, there was a span of 7 bases. The CDR3 consists of 13 residues. Germline V gene sequence: CDR1 MNHEY, CDR2 SVGAGI. CDR3 region: CASSYFRGYEQYF. The CDR3 DNA reads TGTGCCAGCAGTTACTTTAGGGGCTACGAGCAGTACTTC.

This clonotype has at least ten counts. The chain couples TRBV10-3 to TRBJ2-1; D perhaps matches TRBD2 (6 bases). Trimming stripped 4 bases from V and 0 bases from J, with 13 bases between. CDR3 length equals 16 residues. Germline V gene data show CDR1 as ENHRY and CDR2 as SYGVKD. This CDR3 reads CAISGGSGYSYNEQFF. CDR3 DNA sequence: TGTGCCATCAGTGGCGGTAGCGGTTACTCCTACAATGAGCAGTTCTTC.

This clonotype has a handful of counts. V gene TRBV5-1 combines with J gene TRBJ2-1; no clear D. The V end lost 8 bases, the J end lost 9 bases, and 15 bases lay between the germline ends. The CDR3 has 12 residues. CDR1 and CDR2 (germline): SGHRS, YFSETQ. The CDR3 DNA sequence: TGCGCCAGTTCCCTACATCCCACTGAGCAGTTCTTC. It specifies CASSLHPTEQFF.

The chain joins TRBV6-5 to TRBJ2-3; 14 nucleotides line up with TRBD2. The length of the CDR3 is 16 residues. Germline CDR1 reads MNHEY; CDR2 reads SVGAGI. J was trimmed by 9 bases and V by 2 bases; bases with no gene match: 7. CDR3 nucleotides: TGTGCCAGCAGTTACCCAGGGACTAGCGGGAGTGGGACGCAGTATTTT. Translating gives CASSYPGTSGSGTQYF.

This clonotype was observed a handful of times. This chain joins TRBV12-3 or TRBV12-4 and TRBJ2-1; D remains unclear. There are 16 residues in the CDR3. V was trimmed by 0 bases and J by 5 bases, leaving 14 bases between them. The CDR3 spells CASSLAAPMRNNEQFF. CDR3 DNA sequence: TGTGCCAGCAGTTTAGCCGCTCCAATGAGGAACAATGAGCAGTTCTTC.

This clonotype was observed a handful of times. The rearrangement links TRBV10-3 to TRBJ2-7, with D maybe TRBD2 (7 bases). CDR3 size: 13 residues. V was trimmed by 8 bases and J by 6 bases, leaving 17 bases between them. Germline CDR1 ENHRY, CDR2 SYGVKD. CDR3 bases: TGTGCCATCGCGCACGGGGGAGGGGGCGAGCAGTACTTC. It is translated as CAIAHGGGGEQYF.